This TCR beta chain was sequenced in a study of monozygotic twins with cystic fibrosis. The study's findings and limits: No link emerged between shared CDR3 counts and age, concordance or severity. Monozygotic CF twin pairs shared significantly more nucleotide-identical clonotypes than unrelated CF individuals did. Low clonality (median around 0.0096) suggested a mostly naive repertoire. Co-twins had the most similar V usage for 13 of 16 pairs, J for 8.

Assay: immunoSEQ multiplex PCR; the TCRdb copy retains only in-frame clones and omits some. The sample yields approximately 24,000 clones, 95% to 98% seen once. With respect to this clone: Its antigen is still unknown.

CDR1 and CDR2 (germline): MNHNS, SASEGT. The CDR3 has 15 residues. The V and J ends lost 0 bases and 2 bases respectively, with 11 bases between them. The sequenced material came from blood. The receptor comes from a girl under 10 years old with cystic fibrosis. The chain is built from TRBV6-1 and TRBJ2-7; D unclear. The CDR3 DNA sequence: TGTGCCAGCAGTGAAGCTATTGAGGTGGCCTACGAGCAGTACTTC. It specifies CASSEAIEVAYEQYF.